Below, 18 T cell receptor beta chains from the same sample are listed, as sequenced in a study of blood T cell repertoires in COVID-19. The method was immunoSEQ multiplex PCR; TCRdb's version includes in-frame clones alone and lacks a portion of them. The top ten clones hold roughly 0.94% of a sample with 350,000 or so clones, more than 75% of them seen once. Sequences were obtained from PBMCs or T cells enriched from blood (not recorded which). These TCRs come from a woman in her twenties or thirties who had recovered from COVID-19.

The rearrangement uses TRBV3-1 (or the pseudogene TRBV3-2) and TRBJ2-1; 13 nucleotides line up with TRBD2. Germline CDR1 is LGHDT and CDR2 is YNNKEL (reference sequence). The CDR3 spans 15 residues. The trim removed 4 bases at V and 8 bases at J, leaving 5 bases unmatched. The CDR3 here is CASSPTSGGADEQFF. CDR3 sequence (DNA): TGTGCCAGCAGCCCCACTAGCGGGGGGGCCGATGAGCAGTTCTTC.

The rearrangement joins TRBV10-3 to TRBJ1-2; no firm D call. Germline-derived CDR1 and CDR2 are ENHRY and SYGVKD. The CDR3 covers 15 residues. Trimming removed 0 bases at V and 5 bases at J, with 13 bases between. The CDR3 protein is CAISESAGGSYGYTF. The CDR3 nucleotides are TGTGCCATCAGTGAGTCCGCGGGCGGGAGTTATGGCTACACCTTC.

The V gene is TRBV28, the J gene TRBJ1-4, with D maybe TRBD1 (5 bases). This CDR3 is built from 15 residues. From germline, CDR1 is MDHEN and CDR2 SYDVKM. V lost 7 bases and J 5 bases, leaving 17 bases between the germline ends. The CDR3 loop reads CASTLIGGGNEKLFF. CDR3 nucleotides: TGTGCCAGCACCTTAATTGGGGGGGGAAATGAAAAACTGTTTTTT.

The genes are TRBV3-1 (or the pseudogene TRBV3-2) and TRBJ2-7; TRBD1 aligns across 7 bases. Germline V gene data show CDR1 as LGHDT and CDR2 as YNNKEL (reference sequence). J gave up 2 bases and V 4 bases, and 2 bases lay outside the gene matches. The CDR3 loop spans 13 amino acids. CDR3 protein: CASSRQGTYEQYF. CDR3 DNA: TGTGCCAGCAGCCGACAGGGAACCTACGAGCAGTACTTC.

This clone was seen only a few times. The V and J genes are TRBV7-2 and TRBJ1-1, with D perhaps matching TRBD1 (5 bases). CDR1 and CDR2 (germline): SGHTA, FQGNSA. The CDR3 consists of 14 residues. The V gene lost 4 bases and the J gene lost 6 bases, with 15 bases spanning the gap. The CDR3 coding sequence is TGTGCCAGCAGCTCGGCGTTGGACAACGCTGAAGCTTTCTTT. The encoded protein is CASSSALDNAEAFF. Variable domain in full (rest from reference TRBV7-2 and TRBJ1-1): GAGVSQSPSNKVTEKGKDVELRCDPISGHTALYWYRQSLGQGLEFLIYFQGNSAPDKSGLPSDRFSAERTGGSVSTLTIQRTQQEDSAVYLCASSSALDNAEAFFGQGTRLTVV.

This clone was seen once. The chain carries TRBV19 and TRBJ1-5; 7 nucleotides line up with TRBD1. Germline trimming cut 3 bases from V and 5 bases from J; bases unmatched to any gene: 7. The CDR3 is made up of 15 amino acids. Germline V lookup: CDR1 LNHDA, CDR2 SQIVND (reference sequence). This CDR3 is CASSIVGRGDQPQHF. The DNA for the CDR3 is TGTGCCAGTAGTATCGTGGGCAGGGGGGATCAGCCCCAGCATTTT. Variable domain in full (rest from reference TRBV19 and TRBJ1-5): DGGITQSPKYLFRKEGQNVTLSCEQNLNHDAMYWYRQDPGQGLRLIYYSQIVNDFQKGDIAEGYSVSREKKESFPLTVTSAQKNPTAFYLCASSIVGRGDQPQHFGDGTRLSIL.

This clone was recorded a few times. This chain joins TRBV14 and TRBJ2-7, with D maybe TRBD2 (6 bases). Germline CDR1 SGHDN, CDR2 FVKESK. This CDR3 is built from 16 residues. Trimming pared 0 bases from V and 5 bases from J, leaving 17 bases between. Here the CDR3 DNA reads TGTGCCAGCAGCCAAGATAACCTAGCGTATAGGAACGAGCAGTACTTC. This translates into CASSQDNLAYRNEQYF. Combining the CDR3 with reference TRBV14 and TRBJ2-7 gives the whole variable domain EAGVTQFPSHSVIEKGQTVTLRCDPISGHDNLYWYRRVMGKEIKFLLHFVKESKQDESGMPNNRFLAERTGGTYSTLKVQPAELEDSGVYFCASSQDNLAYRNEQYFGPGTRLTVT.

The gene calls are TRBV7-9 and TRBJ1-6; D uncertain. The V end lost 8 bases, the J end lost 5 bases, and 7 bases lay between the germline ends. Germline values: CDR1 SEHNR, CDR2 FQNEAQ (reference sequence). The CDR3 loop spans 12 amino acids. CDR3 coding DNA: TGTGCCAGCGGCCCCAATAATTCACCCCTCCACTTT. The encoded protein is CASGPNNSPLHF. Full variable domain (outside the CDR3, taken from reference TRBV7-9 and TRBJ1-6): DTGVSQNPRHKITKRGQNVTFRCDPISEHNRLYWYRQTLGQGPEFLTYFQNEAQLEKSRLLSDRFSAERPKGSFSTLEIQRTEQGDSAMYLCASGPNNSPLHFGNGTRLTVT.

V usage is TRBV2 and J usage is TRBJ2-1, with D perhaps TRBD1 (5 bases). Germline V gene lookup returns CDR1 SNHLY and CDR2 FYNNEI. The CDR3 covers 11 residues. V dropped 9 bases and J dropped 5 bases, with 8 bases sitting between them. The DNA of the CDR3 is TGTGCCAGAGACAGAAACAATGAGCAGTTCTTC. Its protein is CARDRNNEQFF.

J is TRBJ1-2 and V is TRBV7-9; D possibly corresponds to TRBD1 (6 bases). Trimming removed 1 base from V and 4 bases from J, with 7 bases in between. The CDR3 extends over 13 amino acids. The germline V gene has CDR1 SEHNR and CDR2 FQNEAQ (reference sequence). CDR3: CASSLEGGYGYTF. The CDR3 DNA reads TGTGCCAGCAGCTTAGAAGGGGGCTATGGCTACACCTTC. The full variable domain, its missing parts supplied by reference TRBV7-9 and TRBJ1-2, is DTGVSQNPRHKITKRGQNVTFRCDPISEHNRLYWYRQTLGQGPEFLTYFQNEAQLEKSRLLSDRFSAERPKGSFSTLEIQRTEQGDSAMYLCASSLEGGYGYTFGSGTRLTVV.

This chain joins TRBV28 and TRBJ2-7; weak D call: TRBD2 (6 bases). Germline assignment: CDR1 MDHEN and CDR2 SYDVKM. The CDR3 has 15 amino acids. Between the trimmed V and J ends, which lost 8 bases and 6 bases, there was a span of 23 bases. Here the CDR3 DNA reads TGTGCCAGCGCGTCGGTGGAGGGGAGCGCCCTCGAGCAGTACTTC. Translation: CASASVEGSALEQYF.

The DNA of the CDR3 is TGCGCCAGCATTCCGGGTACGGCTTTCTTT. It translates to CASIPGTAFF. The chain recombines TRBV5-1 with TRBJ1-1; D gene uncertain. CDR3 length: 10 amino acids. V was pared by 6 bases and J by 11 bases, with 11 bases between. Germline V CDR1 and CDR2: SGHRS, YFSETQ. Variable domain in full (rest from reference TRBV5-1 and TRBJ1-1): KAGVTQTPRYLIKTRGQQVTLSCSPISGHRSVSWYQQTPGQGLQFLFEYFSETQRNKGNFPGRFSGRQFSNSRSEMNVSTLELGDSALYLCASIPGTAFFGQGTRLTVV.

CDR3 in amino acids: CASSPPSGGAQGEQFF. The CDR3 DNA is TGTGCCAGCAGCCCCCCTAGCGGGGGGGCCCAGGGTGAGCAGTTCTTC. V gene TRBV5-4 combines with J gene TRBJ2-1; 12 nucleotides agree with TRBD2. CDR3 length equals 16 residues. Germline V gives CDR1 SGHNT, CDR2 YYREEE (reference sequence). With 4 bases clipped from V and 9 bases from J, the junction kept 11 bases outside the gene matches.

A single count supports this clone. The V call is TRBV28, the J call TRBJ1-1, with TRBD1 identical over 11 bases. The V segment lost 4 bases and the J segment 5 bases; nucleotides outside the gene matches: 9. The CDR3 runs 16 residues. Germline CDR1 is MDHEN and CDR2 is SYDVKM. CDR3 sequence: CASSSRDRGIYTEAFF. The DNA of the CDR3 is TGTGCCAGCAGTTCCCGGGACAGGGGGATCTATACTGAAGCTTTCTTT.

The V and J genes are TRBV27 and TRBJ1-2; D is uncertain. The CDR3 spans 15 residues. Germline V gene data show CDR1 as MNHEY and CDR2 as SMNVEV (reference sequence). Trimming removed 1 base at V and 0 bases at J, with 9 bases between. CDR3 protein: CASSLYGRTNYGYTF. For the CDR3, the DNA is TGTGCCAGCAGTTTATACGGCAGGACTAACTATGGCTACACCTTC.

This clone was seen more than once but under ten times. The rearrangement joins TRBV6-1 to TRBJ1-2, with TRBD1 matching 8 bases. Germline lookup yields CDR1 MNHNS and CDR2 SASEGT. With V trimmed by 0 bases and J by 4 bases, 4 bases remained unmatched. The CDR3 is 15 amino acids. The CDR3 loop reads CASSEAAGGIYGYTF. In DNA, the CDR3 is TGTGCCAGCAGTGAAGCGGCAGGGGGCATCTATGGCTACACCTTC.

This chain connects TRBV15 to TRBJ1-3; no definite D call. The CDR3 sequence is 16 residues long. Germline V lookup: CDR1 LNHNV, CDR2 YYDKDF (reference sequence). V was cut by 0 bases and J by 0 bases, with 9 bases left in between. The chain's CDR3 is CATSRDRGGSGNTIYF. The CDR3 coding sequence is TGTGCCACCAGCAGAGATCGAGGAGGCTCTGGAAACACCATATATTTT.

About this clone: This specimen includes other DNA sequences encoding the same CDR3. The chain has TRBV28 and TRBJ2-2; the D is unclear. The CDR3 loop spans 13 amino acids. Germline-derived CDR1 and CDR2 are MDHEN and SYDVKM. V was trimmed by 6 bases and J by 6 bases, leaving 11 bases between them. CDR3 region: CASSLGGAGELFF. The DNA of the CDR3 is TGTGCCAGCAGCCTAGGCGGAGCCGGGGAGCTGTTTTTT. Complete variable domain (other parts from reference TRBV28 and TRBJ2-2): DVKVTQSSRYLVKRTGEKVFLECVQDMDHENMFWYRQDPGLGLRLIYFSYDVKMKEKGDIPEGYSVSREKKERFSLILESASTNQTSMYLCASSLGGAGELFFGEGSRLTVL.